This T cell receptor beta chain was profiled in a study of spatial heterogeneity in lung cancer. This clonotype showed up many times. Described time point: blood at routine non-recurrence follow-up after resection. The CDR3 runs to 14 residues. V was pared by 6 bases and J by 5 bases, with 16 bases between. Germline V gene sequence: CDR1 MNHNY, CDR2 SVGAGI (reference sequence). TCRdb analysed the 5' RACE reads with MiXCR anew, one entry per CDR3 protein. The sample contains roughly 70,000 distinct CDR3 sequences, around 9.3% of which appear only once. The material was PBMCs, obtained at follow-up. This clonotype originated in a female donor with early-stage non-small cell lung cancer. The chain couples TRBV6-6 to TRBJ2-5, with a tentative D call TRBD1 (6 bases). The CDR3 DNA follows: TGTGCCAGCAGCCTACAGGGTTCGTCGGAGACCCAGTACTTC. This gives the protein CASSLQGSSETQYF.